What follows describes a single T cell receptor (beta chain). The data are from a study of T cell responses to AZD1222 COVID-19 vaccine. The method was immunoSEQ multiplex PCR; TCRdb's version includes in-frame clones alone and lacks a portion of them. The sample yields about 140,000 clones, over 90% seen once. From germline, CDR1 is MDHEN and CDR2 SYDVKM. V was pared by 4 bases and J by 0 bases, with 9 bases between. This CDR3 contains 14 residues. V gene TRBV28 combines with J gene TRBJ1-1; the D is unclear. The input for sequencing was peripheral blood, taken on day 0 of MenACWY control vaccination. The sequence came from an adult in good health. The CDR3, as DNA: TGTGCCAGCAGTTACAGAAGCATGAACACTGAAGCTTTCTTT. It encodes CASSYRSMNTEAFF. The full variable domain, its missing parts supplied by reference TRBV28 and TRBJ1-1, is DVKVTQSSRYLVKRTGEKVFLECVQDMDHENMFWYRQDPGLGLRLIYFSYDVKMKEKGDIPEGYSVSREKKERFSLILESASTNQTSMYLCASSYRSMNTEAFFGQGTRLTVV.